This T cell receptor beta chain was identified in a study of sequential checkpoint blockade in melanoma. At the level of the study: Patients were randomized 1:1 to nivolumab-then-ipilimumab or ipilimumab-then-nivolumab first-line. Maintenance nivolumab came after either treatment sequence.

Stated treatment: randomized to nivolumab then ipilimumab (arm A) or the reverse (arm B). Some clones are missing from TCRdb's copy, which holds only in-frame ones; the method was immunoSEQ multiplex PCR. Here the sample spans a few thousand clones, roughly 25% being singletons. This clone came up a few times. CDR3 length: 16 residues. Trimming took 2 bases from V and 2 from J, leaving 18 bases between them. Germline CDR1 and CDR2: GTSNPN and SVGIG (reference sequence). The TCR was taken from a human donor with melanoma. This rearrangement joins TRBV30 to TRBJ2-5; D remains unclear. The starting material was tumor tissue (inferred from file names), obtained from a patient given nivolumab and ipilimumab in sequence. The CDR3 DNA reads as TGTGCCTGGAGTACCCTCTTATCGACGGCTCAAGAGACCCAGTACTTC. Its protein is CAWSTLLSTAQETQYF.